The rows below give T cell receptor beta chains drawn from one sample of a study of blood T cells in healthy people across ages. TCRdb recomputed calls from the 5' RACE reads with MiXCR, one row per CDR3 protein. The data contain 1.5 million to 2 million distinct CDR3 sequences, 49% of them singletons. Sequenced: blood. The receptors here all came from a woman between 40 and 55 years old in good health. CDR3s include the opening cysteine and the closing phenylalanine or tryptophan. The order of the fields is CDR3 length, J gene, V gene, clone size, D gene, CDR3 DNA, CDR3 protein. A D gene is named only where the DNA matches it firmly. The listing skips clone size in some rows; elsewhere it reads once, few, many or a size class.

12,TRBJ1-4,TRBV7-8,.,.,TGTGCCAGCACCTCTTCAAGTGAAAAACTGTTTTTT,CASTSSSEKLFF
17,TRBJ2-1,TRBV5-1,.,TRBD2,TGCGCCAGCAGCTCGCGGGTGCTAGCGGGGGCCGTCAATGAGCAGTTCTTC,CASSSRVLAGAVNEQFF
14,TRBJ2-3,TRBV7-2,few,.,TGTGCCAGCAGCTTCCGGGACCCCCGGGATACGCAGTATTTT,CASSFRDPRDTQYF
14,TRBJ2-1,TRBV20-1,.,.,TGCAGTGCAAGCCTGGGACAAAATTACAATGAGCAGTTCTTC,CSASLGQNYNEQFF
16,TRBJ2-7,TRBV7-8,.,.,TGTGCCAGCAGCATACAGGACCCTGGGGATGTATCTGAGCAGTACTTC,CASSIQDPGDVSEQYF
15,TRBJ2-3,TRBV9,.,.,TGTACCAGCAGCTTGGGGGGCGGGAACACAGATACGCAGTATTTT,CTSSLGGGNTDTQYF
15,TRBJ1-6,TRBV6-5,.,.,TGTGCCAGCAGTTACTCACAGATCTATAATTCACCCCTCCACTTT,CASSYSQIYNSPLHF
15,TRBJ1-5,TRBV6-2/TRBV6-3,.,.,TGTGCCAGCAGTTACAGGCTAGGTGGGAATCAGCCCCAGCATTTT,CASSYRLGGNQPQHF
15,TRBJ1-6,TRBV6-5,once,TRBD1,TGTGCCAGCAGTTATACCGGGACAGAATATTCACCCCTCCACTTT,CASSYTGTEYSPLHF
15,TRBJ2-4,TRBV20-1,.,.,TGCAGTGTCAACCTAGGGCCGGGGGCCAAAAACATTCAGTACTTC,CSVNLGPGAKNIQYF
12,TRBJ2-3,TRBV20-1,.,.,TGCAGTGCTAGAGGGCAAAGGGATACGCAGTATTTT,CSARGQRDTQYF
15,TRBJ1-2,TRBV12-3/TRBV12-4,few,TRBD1,TGTGCCAGCAGTGTCTACCGGGACAGGGAAAATGGCTACACCTTC,CASSVYRDRENGYTF
15,TRBJ2-3,TRBV12-3/TRBV12-4,.,.,TGTGCCAGCAGGGGGGCAGGAGAGAGCACAGATACGCAGTATTTT,CASRGAGESTDTQYF
13,TRBJ2-7,TRBV10-3,.,.,TGTGCCCTCAGACAGGAAGGGACAATCGAGCAGTACTTC,CALRQEGTIEQYF
15,TRBJ1-1,TRBV6-2/TRBV6-3,.,.,TGTGCCAGCAGGCCCGACAGGAGGAGAAACACTGAAGCTTTCTTT,CASRPDRRRNTEAFF
18,TRBJ2-1,TRBV4-1,.,.,TGCGCCAGCAGCCAGGGGTCTCAGAGACTCATTTCCTACAATGAGCAGTTCTTC,CASSQGSQRLISYNEQFF
13,TRBJ2-7,TRBV29-1,.,TRBD1,TGCAGCGGAAGGGACAGGAGCTCCTACGAGCAGTACTTC,CSGRDRSSYEQYF
17,TRBJ2-1,TRBV3-1,few,.,TGTGCCAGCAGCCAAGATCGTAGTAAAACCTCCTACAATGAGCAGTTCTTC,CASSQDRSKTSYNEQFF
14,TRBJ1-6,TRBV28,few,.,TGTGCCAGCAGTCCCCCCCGGGGGTATTCACCCCTCCACTTT,CASSPPRGYSPLHF
14,TRBJ2-7,TRBV12-3/TRBV12-4,.,TRBD2,TGTGCCAGTGGAATATGGGGGGGGTACAATGAGCAGTACTTC,CASGIWGGYNEQYF
14,TRBJ1-2,TRBV25-1,.,TRBD1,TGTGCCAGCAGTGAAGATACCCAGGGGGGCGGCTACACCTTC,CASSEDTQGGGYTF
12,TRBJ2-7,TRBV6-2/TRBV6-3,.,.,TGTGCCAGCCGGGCCCCAGCCGAGGAGCAGTACTTC,CASRAPAEEQYF
15,TRBJ2-7,TRBV7-9,.,TRBD2,TGTGCCAGCAGCCCCATCCGGGGGGGCACCTACGAGCAGTACTTC,CASSPIRGGTYEQYF
14,TRBJ2-3,TRBV29-1,few,.,TGCAGCGGTCGGAGAGGTACTAGCACAGATACGCAGTATTTT,CSGRRGTSTDTQYF
15,TRBJ2-5,TRBV13,.,TRBD1,TGTGCCAGCAGCCTGGGACAGGGGTTCGAAGAGACCCAGTACTTC,CASSLGQGFEETQYF
17,TRBJ2-3,TRBV20-1,.,TRBD2,TGCAGTGCTAGAGATAGGGGGGAGCGGGGGGCCACAGATACGCAGTATTTT,CSARDRGERGATDTQYF
14,TRBJ2-5,TRBV10-3,.,TRBD2,TGTGCCATCAGCGGGACTAGCGGGAACAATGAGCAGTACTTC,CAISGTSGNNEQYF
17,TRBJ1-2,TRBV4-3,few,TRBD1,TGCGCCAGCAGCCAAGATAATTGGACAGGGGGTGGCTATGGCTACACCTTC,CASSQDNWTGGGYGYTF
13,TRBJ1-2,TRBV6-2/TRBV6-3,few,.,TGTGCCAGCAGTTACTCGGCCGGGCGTCGCTACACCTTC,CASSYSAGRRYTF